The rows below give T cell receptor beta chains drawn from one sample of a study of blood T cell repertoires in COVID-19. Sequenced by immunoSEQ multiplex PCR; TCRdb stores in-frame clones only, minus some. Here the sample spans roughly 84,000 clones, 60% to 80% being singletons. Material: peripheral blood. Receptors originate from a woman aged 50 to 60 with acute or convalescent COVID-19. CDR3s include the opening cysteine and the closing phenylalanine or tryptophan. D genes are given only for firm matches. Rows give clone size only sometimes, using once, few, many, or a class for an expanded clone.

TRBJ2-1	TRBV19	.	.	TGTGCCAGTACTCCTTCGAGCTCCTACAATGAGCAGTTCTTC	CASTPSSSYNEQFF
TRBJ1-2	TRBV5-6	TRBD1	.	TGTGCCAGCAGAACAGGGGGAGGGCTGGATGGCTACACCTTC	CASRTGGGLDGYTF
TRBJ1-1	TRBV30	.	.	TGTGCCTGGAGTGTGACACTCGTGGGGAACACTGAAGCTTTCTTT	CAWSVTLVGNTEAFF
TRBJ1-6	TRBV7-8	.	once	TGTGCCAGCAGCCCAGGCGGGACCGCCTATAATTCACCCCTCCACTTT	CASSPGGTAYNSPLHF
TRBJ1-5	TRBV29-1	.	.	TGCAGCGTTGCCGACACCAATCAGCCCCAGCATTTT	CSVADTNQPQHF
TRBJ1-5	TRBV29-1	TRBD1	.	TGCAGCGGGGGATTAGGACAGGGTAACCTTAGCAATCAGCCCCAGCATTTT	CSGGLGQGNLSNQPQHF
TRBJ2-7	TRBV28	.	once	TGTGCCAGCAGTCGACCGGGTCCAAGGGAGCAGTACTTC	CASSRPGPREQYF
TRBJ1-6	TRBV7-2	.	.	TGTGCCAGCAGCTTAGCAGCTAATAATTCACCCCTCCACTTT	CASSLAANNSPLHF
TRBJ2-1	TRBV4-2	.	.	TGTGCCAGCAGCCCGGGCGGATCGGGGTCCTACAATGAGCAGTTCTTC	CASSPGGSGSYNEQFF
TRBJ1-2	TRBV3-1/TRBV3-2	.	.	TGTGCCAGCAGCCAAGCGTTACGGGATTATGGCTACACCTTC	CASSQALRDYGYTF
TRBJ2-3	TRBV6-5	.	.	TGTGCCAGCAGAACGACAGTCACAGATACGCAGTATTTT	CASRTTVTDTQYF
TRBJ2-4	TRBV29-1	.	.	TGCAGCGTGGTCGGGTTAAACATTCAGTACTTC	CSVVGLNIQYF
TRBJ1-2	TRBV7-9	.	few	TGTGCCAGCAGCTTGGGGGGGGCTGGCTACACCTTC	CASSLGGAGYTF
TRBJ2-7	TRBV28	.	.	TGTGCCAGCAGGCATGGGACTCGTCCTTGGGTCGAGCAGTACTTC	CASRHGTRPWVEQYF